A single T cell receptor beta chain is shown here with its context. What it binds is unknown. Genomic DNA from each subset was divided evenly over several immunoSEQ plates. Some clones are missing from TCRdb's copy, which holds only in-frame ones; the method was immunoSEQ multiplex PCR. The repertoire holds 780,000 or so clones, 55% to 80% seen once, with about 1.8% in the top ten. The CD4+ fraction was divided into a CD45RA+ naive subset and a CD45RA-negative memory subset. The record originates from a study of shared clonotypes between healthy human individuals. Overall study: Donors had three CD4 naive, three CD4 memory, two CD8 naive and one CD8 memory plate apiece.

This CDR3 comprises 16 residues. Germline values: CDR1 SGHTA, CDR2 FQGNSA. V lost 5 bases and J lost 7, with 23 bases in between. Overall study findings and caveats: Clonotypes shared by all four donors outscored non-shared clonotypes in generation probability.

Input material: memory CD4+ T cells sorted from blood. Subset meaning: CD45RA-negative fraction. V gene TRBV7-2 combines with J gene TRBJ2-5, with D perhaps matching TRBD1 or TRBD2 (6 bases each). The clonotype originates from a woman aged 30 to 39 in good health. The CDR3 DNA reads as TGTGCCAGCAGCGGAGGGGGTCTACACCTTAAGGGGACCCAGTACTTC. Translating gives CASSGGGLHLKGTQYF.